Detailed here is one TCR beta chain. During active infection, Seattle patients enrolled and were then monitored through disease. This record comes from a study of blood T cell repertoires in COVID-19. In the source study's methods: The assay estimated nucleated cells by amplifying reference gene primers. Only in-frame clones appear in the TCRdb table, and some are missing; sequencing was by immunoSEQ multiplex PCR. D and trimming were read from the DNA, whereas the V and J calls and clone size are those reported in that table. The sample consists of 35,000 to 40,000 clones, about 85% of them appearing once. The ends were cut back, 5 bases at V and 5 bases at J, with 9 bases in the middle. The CDR3 runs to 13 residues. Germline-derived CDR1 and CDR2 are MDHEN and SYDVKM.

The chain carries TRBV28 and TRBJ1-4, with D perhaps matching TRBD1 (5 bases). Sequenced sample: peripheral blood. This receptor was taken from a man aged 55 to 70 with COVID-19, enrolled during active disease. CDR3 residues: CASSTGSNEKLFF. The CDR3, as DNA: TGTGCCAGCAGTACAGGATCGAATGAAAAACTGTTTTTT.